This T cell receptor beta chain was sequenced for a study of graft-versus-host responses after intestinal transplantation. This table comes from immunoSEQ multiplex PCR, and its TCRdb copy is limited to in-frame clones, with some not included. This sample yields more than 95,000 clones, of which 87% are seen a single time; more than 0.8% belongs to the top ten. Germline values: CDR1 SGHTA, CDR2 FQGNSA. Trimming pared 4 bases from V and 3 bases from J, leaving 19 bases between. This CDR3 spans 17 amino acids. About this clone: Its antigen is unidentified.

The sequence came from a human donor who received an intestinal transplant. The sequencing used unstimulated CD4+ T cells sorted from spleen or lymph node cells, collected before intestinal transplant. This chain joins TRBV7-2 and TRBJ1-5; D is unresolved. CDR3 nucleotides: TGTGCCAGCAGCTCGACCACCGGGCCCCGGCTCAATCAGCCCCAGCATTTT. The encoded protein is CASSSTTGPRLNQPQHF.